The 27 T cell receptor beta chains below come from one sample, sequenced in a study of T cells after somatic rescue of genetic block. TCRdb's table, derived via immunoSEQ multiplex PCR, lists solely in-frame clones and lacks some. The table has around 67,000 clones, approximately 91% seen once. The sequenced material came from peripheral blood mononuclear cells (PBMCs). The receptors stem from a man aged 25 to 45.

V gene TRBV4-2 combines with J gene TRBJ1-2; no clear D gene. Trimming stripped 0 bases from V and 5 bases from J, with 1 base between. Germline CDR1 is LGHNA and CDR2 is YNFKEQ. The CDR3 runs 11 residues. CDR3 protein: CASSQEYGYTF. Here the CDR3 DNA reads TGTGCCAGCAGCCAAGAATATGGCTACACCTTC.

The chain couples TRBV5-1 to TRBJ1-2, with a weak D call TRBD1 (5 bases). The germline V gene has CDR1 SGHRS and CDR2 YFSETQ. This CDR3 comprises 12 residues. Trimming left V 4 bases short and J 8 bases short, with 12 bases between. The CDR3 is CASSMDGGGYTF. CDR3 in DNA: TGCGCCAGCAGCATGGACGGGGGAGGCTACACCTTC.

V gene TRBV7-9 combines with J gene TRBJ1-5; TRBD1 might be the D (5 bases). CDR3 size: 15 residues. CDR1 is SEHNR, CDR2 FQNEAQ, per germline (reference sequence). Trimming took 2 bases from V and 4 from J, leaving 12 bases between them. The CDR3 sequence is CASSLSMGQNQPQHF. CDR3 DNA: TGTGCCAGCAGCTTAAGTATGGGGCAGAATCAGCCCCAGCATTTT.

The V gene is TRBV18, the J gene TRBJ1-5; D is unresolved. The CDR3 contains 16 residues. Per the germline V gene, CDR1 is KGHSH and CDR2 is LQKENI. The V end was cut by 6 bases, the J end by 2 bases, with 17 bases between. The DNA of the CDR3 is TGTGCCAGCTCCCCTCCCGTGGCCGGTGGCAATCAGCCCCAGCATTTT. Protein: CASSPPVAGGNQPQHF.

The CDR3 DNA reads TGTGCCAGCAGCCCATCGGGTGGTAGCAATCAGCCCCAGCATTTT. Translating it yields CASSPSGGSNQPQHF. The rearrangement uses TRBV7-6 and TRBJ1-5; D is undetermined. Germline assignment: CDR1 SGHVS and CDR2 FNYEAQ. The CDR3 runs to 15 residues. V was trimmed by 5 bases and J by 0 bases, leaving 11 bases between them.

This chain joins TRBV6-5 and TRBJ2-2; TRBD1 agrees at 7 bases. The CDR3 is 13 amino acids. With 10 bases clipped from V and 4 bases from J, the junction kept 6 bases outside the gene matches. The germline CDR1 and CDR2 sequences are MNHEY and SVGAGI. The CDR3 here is CATLQGFTGELFF. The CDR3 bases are TGTGCCACCTTACAGGGGTTCACCGGGGAGCTGTTTTTT.

Here the CDR3 reads CASSESLGPYEQYF. For the CDR3, the DNA is TGTGCCAGCAGTGAATCTCTGGGTCCCTACGAGCAGTACTTC. The rearrangement uses TRBV6-1 and TRBJ2-7, with D unclear. Trimming left V 2 bases short and J 2 bases short, with 10 bases between. This CDR3 region has 14 residues. The germline V gene encodes CDR1 MNHNS and CDR2 SASEGT.

CDR3 amino acids: CASKVSGAGNEQFF. Written as DNA, the CDR3 is TGTGCCAGCAAGGTTTCGGGGGCGGGGAATGAGCAGTTCTTC. This chain joins TRBV2 and TRBJ2-1, with D perhaps TRBD1 or TRBD2 (6 bases each). CDR1 and CDR2 (germline): SNHLY, FYNNEI. There are 14 residues in the CDR3. Between the trimmed V and J ends, which lost 7 bases and 7 bases, there was a span of 17 bases.

CDR3 in DNA: TGTGCCAGCACCTCCGGTCTACCTTCCTACGAGCAGTACTTC. It yields the protein CASTSGLPSYEQYF. The genes are TRBV6-6 and TRBJ2-7; D gene unclear. V was shortened by 7 bases and J by 1 base, with 14 bases between the two germline ends. Germline V gene sequence: CDR1 MNHNY, CDR2 SVGAGI (reference sequence). CDR3 length: 14 residues.

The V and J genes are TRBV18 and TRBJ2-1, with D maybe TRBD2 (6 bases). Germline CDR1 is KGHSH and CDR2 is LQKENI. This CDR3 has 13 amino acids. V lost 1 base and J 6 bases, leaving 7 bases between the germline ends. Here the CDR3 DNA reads TGTGCCAGCTCACCACTCGGGGGCAATGAGCAGTTCTTC. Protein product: CASSPLGGNEQFF.

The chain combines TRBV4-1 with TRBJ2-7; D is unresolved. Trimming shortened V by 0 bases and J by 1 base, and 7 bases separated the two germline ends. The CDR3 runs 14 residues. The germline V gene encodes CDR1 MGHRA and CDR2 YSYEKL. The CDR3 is CASSQDTGSYEQYF. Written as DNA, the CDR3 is TGCGCCAGCAGCCAAGACACTGGGTCCTACGAGCAGTACTTC.

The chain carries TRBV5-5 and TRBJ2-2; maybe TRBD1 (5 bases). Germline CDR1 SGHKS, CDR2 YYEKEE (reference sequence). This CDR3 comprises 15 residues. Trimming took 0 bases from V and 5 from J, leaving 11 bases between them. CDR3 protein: CASSLGLQGTGELFF. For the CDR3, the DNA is TGTGCCAGCAGCTTGGGCCTCCAGGGAACCGGGGAGCTGTTTTTT.

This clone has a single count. CDR3 residues: CAWKPPGRNSPLHF. In DNA form, the CDR3 reads TGTGCCTGGAAACCGCCAGGTCGTAATTCACCCCTCCACTTT. V is TRBV30 and J is TRBJ1-6; D is unclear. V lost 4 bases, J lost 6 bases, and 13 bases lay in between. Germline assignment: CDR1 GTSNPN and CDR2 SVGIG (reference sequence). The CDR3 runs to 14 residues.

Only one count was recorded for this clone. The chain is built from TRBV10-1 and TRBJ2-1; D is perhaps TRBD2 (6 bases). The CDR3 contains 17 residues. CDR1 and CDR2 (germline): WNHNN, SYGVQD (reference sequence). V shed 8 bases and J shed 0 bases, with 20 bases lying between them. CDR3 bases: TGCGCCAGCGTCAGATCGAGGCGGGGCAGCTCCTACAATGAGCAGTTCTTC. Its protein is CASVRSRRGSSYNEQFF.

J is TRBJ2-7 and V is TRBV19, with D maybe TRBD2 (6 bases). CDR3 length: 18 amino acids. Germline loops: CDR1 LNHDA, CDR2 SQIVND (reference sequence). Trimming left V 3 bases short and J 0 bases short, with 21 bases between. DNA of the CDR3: TGTGCCAGTAGTATTAGTGCCCTTGACGGGGGTTACTCCTACGAGCAGTACTTC. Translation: CASSISALDGGYSYEQYF. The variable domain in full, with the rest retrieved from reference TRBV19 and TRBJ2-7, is DGGITQSPKYLFRKEGQNVTLSCEQNLNHDAMYWYRQDPGQGLRLIYYSQIVNDFQKGDIAEGYSVSREKKESFPLTVTSAQKNPTAFYLCASSISALDGGYSYEQYFGPGTRLTVT.

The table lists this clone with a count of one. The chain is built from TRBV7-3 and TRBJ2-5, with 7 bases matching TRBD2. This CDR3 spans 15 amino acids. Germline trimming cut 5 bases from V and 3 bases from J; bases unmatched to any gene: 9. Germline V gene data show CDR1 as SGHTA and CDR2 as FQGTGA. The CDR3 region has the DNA TGTGCCAGCAGCCCCGACGGGCTAGCGGAAGAGACCCAGTACTTC. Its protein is CASSPDGLAEETQYF. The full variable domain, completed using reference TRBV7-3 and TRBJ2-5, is GAGVSQTPSNKVTEKGKYVELRCDPISGHTALYWYRQSLGQGPEFLIYFQGTGAADDSGLPNDRFFAVRPEGSVSTLKIQRTERGDSAVYLCASSPDGLAEETQYFGPGTRLLVL.

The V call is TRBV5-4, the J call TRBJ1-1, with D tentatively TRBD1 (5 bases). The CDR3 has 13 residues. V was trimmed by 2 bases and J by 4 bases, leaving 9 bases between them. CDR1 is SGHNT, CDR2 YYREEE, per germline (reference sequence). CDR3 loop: CASSFGGVTEAFF. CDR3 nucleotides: TGTGCCAGCAGCTTTGGGGGGGTCACTGAAGCTTTCTTT.

CDR3 residues: CASNTGTLNTEAFF. The CDR3 nucleotides are TGTGCCAGCAATACCGGGACACTGAACACTGAAGCTTTCTTT. This chain connects TRBV6-6 to TRBJ1-1; tentative D call: TRBD1 (6 bases). This CDR3 has 14 amino acids. Germline V gives CDR1 MNHNY, CDR2 SVGAGI (reference sequence). The V gene lost 7 bases and the J gene lost 0 bases, with 12 bases spanning the gap.

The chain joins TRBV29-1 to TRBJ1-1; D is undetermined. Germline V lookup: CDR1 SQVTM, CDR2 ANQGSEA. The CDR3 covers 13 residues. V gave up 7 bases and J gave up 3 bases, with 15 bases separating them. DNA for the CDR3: TGCAGCGCCCGCCCCGGGCCCGACACTGAAGCTTTCTTT. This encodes CSARPGPDTEAFF.

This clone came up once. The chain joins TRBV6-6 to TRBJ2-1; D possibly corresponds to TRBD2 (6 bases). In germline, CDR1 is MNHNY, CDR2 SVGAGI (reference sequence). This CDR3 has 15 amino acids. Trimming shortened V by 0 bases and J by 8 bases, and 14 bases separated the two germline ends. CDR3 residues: CASSYSRGPRDEQFF. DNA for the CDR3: TGTGCCAGCAGTTACTCGCGGGGCCCAAGGGATGAGCAGTTCTTC.

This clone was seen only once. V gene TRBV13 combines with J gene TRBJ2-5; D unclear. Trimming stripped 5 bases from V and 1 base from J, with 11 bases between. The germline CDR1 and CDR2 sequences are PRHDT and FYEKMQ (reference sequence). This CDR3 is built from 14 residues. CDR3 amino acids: CASSADLGQETQYF. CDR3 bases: TGTGCCAGCAGCGCCGACTTGGGCCAAGAGACCCAGTACTTC.

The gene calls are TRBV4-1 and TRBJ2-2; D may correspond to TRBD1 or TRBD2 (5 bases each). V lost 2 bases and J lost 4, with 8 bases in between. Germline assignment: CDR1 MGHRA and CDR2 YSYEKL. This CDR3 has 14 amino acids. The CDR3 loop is CASSQSGGTGELFF. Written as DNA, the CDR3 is TGCGCCAGCAGCCAATCTGGGGGCACCGGGGAGCTGTTTTTT.

The CDR3 nucleotides read TGTGCCAGCAGCTACGGGACAGGGAAAAATCAGCCCCAGCATTTT. This sequence encodes CASSYGTGKNQPQHF. J is TRBJ1-5 and V is TRBV28; 9 nucleotides align to TRBD1. V lost 6 bases and J lost 4; bases outside the gene matches: 7. CDR1 is MDHEN, CDR2 SYDVKM, per germline. This CDR3 contains 15 residues.

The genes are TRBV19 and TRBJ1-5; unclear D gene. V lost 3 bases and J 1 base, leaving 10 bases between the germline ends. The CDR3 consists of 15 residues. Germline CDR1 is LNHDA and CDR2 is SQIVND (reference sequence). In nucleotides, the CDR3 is TGTGCCAGTAGTATTTCAAGTGTCAGCAATCAGCCCCAGCATTTT. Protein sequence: CASSISSVSNQPQHF.

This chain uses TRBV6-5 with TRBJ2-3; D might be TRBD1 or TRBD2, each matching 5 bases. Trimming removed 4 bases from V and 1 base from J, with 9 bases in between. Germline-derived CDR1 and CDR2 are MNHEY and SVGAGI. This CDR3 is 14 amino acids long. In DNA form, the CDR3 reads TGTGCCAGCAGTTGGGACGGGCGCACAGATACGCAGTATTTT. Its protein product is CASSWDGRTDTQYF.

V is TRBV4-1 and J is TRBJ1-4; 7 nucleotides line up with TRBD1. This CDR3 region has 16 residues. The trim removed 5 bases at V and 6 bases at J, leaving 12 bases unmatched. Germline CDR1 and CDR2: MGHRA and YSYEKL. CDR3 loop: CASSVGGGFGDEKLFF. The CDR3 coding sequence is TGCGCCAGCAGCGTAGGGGGCGGGTTCGGAGATGAAAAACTGTTTTTT.

The CDR3 DNA sequence: TGTGCCAGCAGCCCGCGCGGCAGGGTTTCTGGCTACACCTTC. This translates into CASSPRGRVSGYTF. This chain uses TRBV5-4 with TRBJ1-2; TRBD1 is a possible D gene (5 bases). Deletions cut 4 bases from V and 7 bases from J, with 17 bases between. The CDR3 is made up of 14 amino acids. In germline, CDR1 is SGHNT, CDR2 YYREEE (reference sequence).